The clone carrying this TCR beta chain was detected only a few times. Antigen unknown. The data were taken from a study of cytomegalovirus exposure and HLA in healthy donors. Overall study: A subsequent analysis reported that the 120 validation repertoires were produced on the same platform that had also been used for the 550 to 750 first-cohort repertoires.

Study observations and caveats: TCR beta chains numbering more than 150 were designated cytomegalovirus-associated.

Only in-frame clones appear in the TCRdb table, and some are missing; sequencing was by immunoSEQ multiplex PCR. This sample has about 280,000 clones; approximately 88% occur once, and the top ten carry around 0.9%. The clonotype was recovered from a young woman in good health and CMV-seronegative. Input material: PBMCs.

CDR3 DNA sequence: TGTGCCAGCAGCCAAGACAGGGGCACCCTCCACTTT. Translating it yields CASSQDRGTLHF. The J gene is TRBJ1-6, the V gene TRBV6-6; 8 bases align to TRBD1. Per germline, CDR1 MNHNY and CDR2 SVGAGI (reference sequence). The CDR3 sequence is 12 residues long. Germline trimming cut 6 bases from V and 14 bases from J; bases unmatched to any gene: 6.